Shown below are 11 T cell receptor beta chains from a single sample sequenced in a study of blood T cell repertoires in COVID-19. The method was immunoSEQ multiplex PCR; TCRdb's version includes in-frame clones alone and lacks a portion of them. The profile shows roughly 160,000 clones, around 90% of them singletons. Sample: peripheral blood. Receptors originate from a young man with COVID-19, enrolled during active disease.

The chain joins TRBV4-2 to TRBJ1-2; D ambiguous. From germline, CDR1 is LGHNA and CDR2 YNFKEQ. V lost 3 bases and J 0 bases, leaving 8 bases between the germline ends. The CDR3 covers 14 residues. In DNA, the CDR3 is TGTGCCAGCAGCCATACGGTAACTAACTATGGCTACACCTTC. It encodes CASSHTVTNYGYTF.

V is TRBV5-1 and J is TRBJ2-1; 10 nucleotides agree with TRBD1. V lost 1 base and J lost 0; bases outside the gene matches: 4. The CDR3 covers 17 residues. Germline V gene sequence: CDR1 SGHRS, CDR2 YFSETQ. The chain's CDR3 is CASSLWGQGSSYNEQFF. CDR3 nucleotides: TGCGCCAGCAGCTTGTGGGGACAGGGGAGCTCCTACAATGAGCAGTTCTTC. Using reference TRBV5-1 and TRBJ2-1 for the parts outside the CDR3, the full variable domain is KAGVTQTPRYLIKTRGQQVTLSCSPISGHRSVSWYQQTPGQGLQFLFEYFSETQRNKGNFPGRFSGRQFSNSRSEMNVSTLELGDSALYLCASSLWGQGSSYNEQFFGPGTRLTVL.

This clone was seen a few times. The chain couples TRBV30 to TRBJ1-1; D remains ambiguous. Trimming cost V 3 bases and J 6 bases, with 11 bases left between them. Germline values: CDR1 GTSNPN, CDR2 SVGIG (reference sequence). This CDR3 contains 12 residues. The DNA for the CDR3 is TGTGCCTGGAGAAGCGGAGGGCCTGAAGCTTTCTTT. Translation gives CAWRSGGPEAFF.

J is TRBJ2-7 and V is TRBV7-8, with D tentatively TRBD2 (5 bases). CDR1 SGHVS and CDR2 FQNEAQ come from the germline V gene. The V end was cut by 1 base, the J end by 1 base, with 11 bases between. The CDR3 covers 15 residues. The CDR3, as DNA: TGTGCCAGCAGCTTAGGGTCGGGCGGGTCCTACGAGCAGTACTTC. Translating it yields CASSLGSGGSYEQYF. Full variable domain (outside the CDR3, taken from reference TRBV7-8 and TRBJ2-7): GAGVSQSPRYKVAKRGQDVALRCDPISGHVSLFWYQQALGQGPEFLTYFQNEAQLDKSGLPSDRFFAERPEGSVSTLKIQRTQQEDSAVYLCASSLGSGGSYEQYFGPGTRLTVT.

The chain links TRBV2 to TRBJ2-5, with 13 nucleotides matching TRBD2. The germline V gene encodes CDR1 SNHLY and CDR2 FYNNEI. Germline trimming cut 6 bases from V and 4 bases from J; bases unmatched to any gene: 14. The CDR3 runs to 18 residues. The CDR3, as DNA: TGTGCCAGCAGCTCCACTACTAGCGGGAGGGGTAGTCGAGAGACCCAGTACTTC. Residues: CASSSTTSGRGSRETQYF.

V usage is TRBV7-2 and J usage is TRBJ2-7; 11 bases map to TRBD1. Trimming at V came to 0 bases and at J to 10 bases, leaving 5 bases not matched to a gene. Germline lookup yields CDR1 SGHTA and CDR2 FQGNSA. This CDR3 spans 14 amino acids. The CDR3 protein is CASSLARTGGEQYF. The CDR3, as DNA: TGTGCCAGCAGCTTAGCGCGGACAGGGGGCGAACAGTACTTC.

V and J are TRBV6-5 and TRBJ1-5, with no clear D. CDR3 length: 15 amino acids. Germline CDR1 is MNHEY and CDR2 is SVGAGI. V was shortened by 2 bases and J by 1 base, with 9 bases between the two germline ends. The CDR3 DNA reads TGTGCCAGCAGTTACCGTTTCTCGAGCAATCAGCCCCAGCATTTT. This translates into CASSYRFSSNQPQHF.

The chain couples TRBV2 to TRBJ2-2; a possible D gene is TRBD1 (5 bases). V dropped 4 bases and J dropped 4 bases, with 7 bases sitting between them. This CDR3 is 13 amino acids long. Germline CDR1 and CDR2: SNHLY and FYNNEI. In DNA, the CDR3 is TGTGCCAGCAGTGTTAGGGGCACCGGGGAGCTGTTTTTT. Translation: CASSVRGTGELFF. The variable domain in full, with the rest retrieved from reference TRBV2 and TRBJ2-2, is EPEVTQTPSHQVTQMGQEVILRCVPISNHLYFYWYRQILGQKVEFLVSFYNNEISEKSEIFDDQFSVERPDGSNFTLKIRSTKLEDSAMYFCASSVRGTGELFFGEGSRLTVL.

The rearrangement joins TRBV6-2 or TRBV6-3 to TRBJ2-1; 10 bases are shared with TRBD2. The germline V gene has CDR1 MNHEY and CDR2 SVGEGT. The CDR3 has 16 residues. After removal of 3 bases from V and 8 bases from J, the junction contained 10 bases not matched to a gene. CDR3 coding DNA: TGTGCCAGCAGTTATAAGCCGGGACTAGCGACTTATGAGCAGTTCTTC. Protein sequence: CASSYKPGLATYEQFF.

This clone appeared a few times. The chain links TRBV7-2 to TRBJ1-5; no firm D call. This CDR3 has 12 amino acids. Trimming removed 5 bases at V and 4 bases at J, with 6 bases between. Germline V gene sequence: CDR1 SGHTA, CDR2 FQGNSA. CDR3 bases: TGTGCCAGCAGCATCAGGAATCAGCCCCAGCATTTT. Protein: CASSIRNQPQHF. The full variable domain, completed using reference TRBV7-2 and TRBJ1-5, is GAGVSQSPSNKVTEKGKDVELRCDPISGHTALYWYRQSLGQGLEFLIYFQGNSAPDKSGLPSDRFSAERTGGSVSTLTIQRTQQEDSAVYLCASSIRNQPQHFGDGTRLSIL.

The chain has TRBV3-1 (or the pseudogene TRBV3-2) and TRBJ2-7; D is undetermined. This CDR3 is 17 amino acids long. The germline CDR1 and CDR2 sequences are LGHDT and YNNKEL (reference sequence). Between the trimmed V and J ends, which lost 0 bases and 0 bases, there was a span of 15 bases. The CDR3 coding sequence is TGTGCCAGCAGCCAAGATCGACACAGAAGTAGCTCCTACGAGCAGTACTTC. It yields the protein CASSQDRHRSSSYEQYF.